The entry that follows covers one T cell receptor (beta chain) sequence. The data are from a study of shared clonotypes between healthy human individuals. Using approximately 200 ng DNA, some 30,000 T cell genomes, the sorted-subset replicate PCRs were run. Source study methods: As immunoSEQ supplied junction-only sequences (without quality scores), filtering differed. TCRdb's table, derived via immunoSEQ multiplex PCR, lists solely in-frame clones and lacks some. That table gives V, J and clone size, and the DNA gave D and trimming. The table lists over a million clones, approximately 96% of them singletons. Per germline, CDR1 SGHRS and CDR2 YFSETQ. The CDR3 is 15 amino acids. Trimming took off 0 bases at V and 5 bases at J, with 14 bases between the two ends.

Sequencing was carried out using naive CD4+ T cells sorted from blood. Subset denoted: CD45RA+ positively selected. This clonotype originated in a man younger than 45 in good health. This chain connects TRBV5-1 to TRBJ2-5, with D possibly being TRBD2 (6 bases). CDR3 bases: TGCGCCAGCAGCTTGGCCGTGACTAGTAGGGAGACCCAGTACTTC. Residues: CASSLAVTSRETQYF. Complete variable domain (other parts from reference TRBV5-1 and TRBJ2-5): KAGVTQTPRYLIKTRGQQVTLSCSPISGHRSVSWYQQTPGQGLQFLFEYFSETQRNKGNFPGRFSGRQFSNSRSEMNVSTLELGDSALYLCASSLAVTSRETQYFGPGTRLLVL.